A single sample gave rise to the 23 T cell receptor beta chains below, sequenced in a study of shared clonotypes between healthy human individuals. TCRdb's copy holds only in-frame clones and misses some; the assay was immunoSEQ multiplex PCR. Altogether under 150,000 clones are present, about 70% being singletons, with the ten largest covering roughly 24%. The sample taken for sequencing was memory CD8+ T cells sorted from blood. Subset in this sample: CD45RO+ cells pooled with CCR7-negative TemRA cells. These receptors all stem from a woman aged 25 to 39 in good health.

The chain uses TRBV7-3 and TRBJ2-1; D not resolved. Germline CDR1 is SGHTA and CDR2 is FQGTGA. This CDR3 region has 14 residues. Between the trimmed V and J ends, which lost 6 bases and 2 bases, there was a span of 11 bases. Here the CDR3 DNA reads TGTGCCAGCAGGTCAGAAGGCCCCTACAATGAGCAGTTCTTC. Translating gives CASRSEGPYNEQFF.

This sequence joins TRBV5-1 and TRBJ1-2; D not certain. Germline assignment: CDR1 SGHRS and CDR2 YFSETQ. Between the trimmed V and J ends, which lost 8 bases and 5 bases, there was a span of 13 bases. The CDR3 consists of 12 residues. CDR3 region: CASRSWGYGYTF. The CDR3 nucleotides read TGCGCCAGTCGTTCGTGGGGTTATGGCTACACCTTC.

The chain carries TRBV27 and TRBJ2-7, with unresolved D. V lost 1 base to trimming and J lost 2 bases, with 9 bases between them. The CDR3 contains 14 residues. In germline, CDR1 is MNHEY, CDR2 SMNVEV (reference sequence). The CDR3 bases are TGTGCCAGCAGTTTATATGGCTCTACCTACGAGCAGTACTTC. Protein sequence: CASSLYGSTYEQYF.

The V gene is TRBV5-6, the J gene TRBJ2-3; 11 positions match TRBD2. In germline, CDR1 is SGHDT, CDR2 YYEEEE. V lost 7 bases, J lost 4 bases, and 11 bases stayed unmatched. CDR3 length equals 16 residues. The CDR3 here is CASSTPTSGSPDTQYF. CDR3 DNA: TGTGCCAGCTCGACCCCTACTAGCGGGAGCCCAGATACGCAGTATTTT.

The CDR3 sequence is CASSLTGISWYGYTF. In DNA form, the CDR3 reads TGTGCCAGCAGCCTGACAGGGATCTCGTGGTATGGCTACACCTTC. The chain carries TRBV5-4 and TRBJ1-2; 7 positions agree with TRBD1. With 4 bases clipped from V and 5 bases from J, the junction kept 11 bases outside the gene matches. This CDR3 has 15 residues. The germline gives CDR1 SGHNT, CDR2 YYREEE (reference sequence).

The gene calls are TRBV7-8 and TRBJ2-5; 7 positions agree with TRBD1. The DNA end lines up better with TRBJ2-7; the J call may be wrong. CDR1 is SGHVS and CDR2 is FQNEAQ in the germline V gene. The length of the CDR3 is 14 residues. The CDR3 reads CASSRRDSAYEQYF. The CDR3 nucleotides are TGTGCCAGCAGCCGAAGGGACAGTGCCTACGAGCAGTACTTC.

The CDR3 DNA follows: TGTGCCAGCAGCATTAGCCCCCGGGACGCCCGCCAAGAGACCCAGTACTTC. Its translation is CASSISPRDARQETQYF. This sequence joins TRBV11-2 and TRBJ2-5, with D possibly called TRBD1 or TRBD2 (5 bases each). This CDR3 spans 17 amino acids. With 5 bases removed from V and 1 base from J, the gap between germline ends came to 20 bases. CDR1 is SGHAT and CDR2 is FQNNGV in the germline V gene.

This chain links TRBV6-1 with TRBJ2-6; 7 positions match TRBD2. CDR3 length equals 14 residues. J was trimmed by 2 bases and V by 10 bases; bases with no gene match: 5. Germline loops: CDR1 MNHNS, CDR2 SASEGT. CDR3 residues: CATTGGAGANVLTF. The CDR3 region has the DNA TGTGCCACCACTGGGGGGGCTGGGGCCAACGTCCTGACTTTC.

Only a few counts were recorded for this clone. V gene TRBV13 combines with J gene TRBJ2-1; 10 bases match TRBD2. The junction had 6 bases not matched to a gene; V was cut back by 6 bases and J by 4 bases. This CDR3 is built from 15 residues. Germline loops: CDR1 PRHDT, CDR2 FYEKMQ (reference sequence). The CDR3: CASSLRTSGYNEQFF. Written as DNA, the CDR3 is TGTGCCAGCAGTCTTAGGACTAGCGGATACAATGAGCAGTTCTTC. The complete variable domain, with remaining parts taken from reference TRBV13 and TRBJ2-1, reads AAGVIQSPRHLIKEKRETATLKCYPIPRHDTVYWYQQGPGQDPQFLISFYEKMQSDKGSIPDRFSAQQFSDYHSELNMSSLELGDSALYFCASSLRTSGYNEQFFGPGTRLTVL.

The chain links TRBV30 to TRBJ2-1; 9 positions agree with TRBD2. Germline CDR1 GTSNPN, CDR2 SVGIG (reference sequence). The CDR3 covers 14 residues. Unmatched junction bases numbered 8, after V lost 6 bases and J lost 5 bases. The CDR3 loop reads CACRSGSRNNEQFF. In DNA form, the CDR3 reads TGTGCCTGTCGTAGCGGGAGCAGGAACAATGAGCAGTTCTTC.

At least ten counts were recorded for this clone. This rearrangement joins TRBV29-1 to TRBJ2-7; D unresolved. Trimming stripped 4 bases from V and 2 bases from J, with 15 bases between. Germline V gives CDR1 SQVTM, CDR2 ANQGSEA. The CDR3 consists of 14 residues. In DNA form, the CDR3 reads TGCAGCGTTGCAGATGGAGCAGAACCCTACGAGCAGTACTTC. Translation gives CSVADGAEPYEQYF.

The gene calls are TRBV9 and TRBJ2-5; no clear D gene. The J call could be wrong; TRBJ2-7 is a better fit for the DNA end. Germline V CDR1 and CDR2: SGDLS, YYNGEE. The CDR3 covers 11 residues. The CDR3 region is CASKPDYEQYF. CDR3 nucleotide sequence: TGTGCCAGCAAACCTGACTACGAGCAGTACTTC.

This clone was found a few times. The V call is TRBV7-9, the J call TRBJ2-1; 7 bases line up with TRBD2. The CDR3 is made up of 14 amino acids. The germline V gene encodes CDR1 SEHNR and CDR2 FQNEAQ (reference sequence). Trimming at V came to 5 bases and at J to 7 bases, leaving 8 bases not matched to a gene. CDR3 region: CASSPSGRMNEQFF. The CDR3 DNA follows: TGTGCCAGCAGCCCTTCCGGGAGGATGAATGAGCAGTTCTTC. Variable domain in full (rest from reference TRBV7-9 and TRBJ2-1): DTGVSQNPRHKITKRGQNVTFRCDPISEHNRLYWYRQTLGQGPEFLTYFQNEAQLEKSRLLSDRFSAERPKGSFSTLEIQRTEQGDSAMYLCASSPSGRMNEQFFGPGTRLTVL.

The chain has TRBV27 and TRBJ1-5; 10 bases map to TRBD1. The germline V gene has CDR1 MNHEY and CDR2 SMNVEV (reference sequence). The J segment lost 3 bases and the V segment lost 5 bases, leaving 7 bases of the junction unmatched. CDR3 length: 16 amino acids. The DNA for the CDR3 is TGTGCCAGCAGTCCTGGGACAGGGGTCCCCAATCAGCCCCAGCATTTT. This sequence encodes CASSPGTGVPNQPQHF.

The chain recombines TRBV28 with TRBJ1-1; possible D gene TRBD1, 5 bases. The CDR3 has 16 residues. Germline V CDR1 and CDR2: MDHEN, SYDVKM. The V gene lost 3 bases and the J gene lost 5 bases, with 19 bases spanning the gap. DNA for the CDR3: TGTGCCAGCAGTTTGGGACCCCGGGGTTGGAATACTGAAGCTTTCTTT. Translation gives CASSLGPRGWNTEAFF.

The chain uses TRBV2 and TRBJ2-7, with 8 bases matching TRBD1. Germline CDR1 SNHLY, CDR2 FYNNEI. The CDR3 contains 15 residues. After removal of 5 bases from V and 3 bases from J, the junction contained 9 bases not matched to a gene. The CDR3 DNA follows: TGTGCCAGCAGTATCCCGGGACAGGATTTCTACGAGCAGTACTTC. Amino acid sequence: CASSIPGQDFYEQYF.

The V and J genes are TRBV19 and TRBJ2-1; perhaps TRBD1 as D (6 bases). This CDR3 spans 16 amino acids. CDR1 LNHDA and CDR2 SQIVND come from the germline V gene (reference sequence). V was cut by 3 bases and J by 4 bases, with 16 bases left in between. The DNA for the CDR3 is TGTGCCAGTAGTATGGCCCACCGGACAGTTTACAATGAGCAGTTCTTC. This codes for CASSMAHRTVYNEQFF.

In this sample, this clone turned up a few times. The J gene is TRBJ1-4, the V gene TRBV7-9; no definite D call. CDR3 size: 11 residues. Trimming stripped 6 bases from V and 8 bases from J, with 7 bases between. Germline-derived CDR1 and CDR2 are SEHNR and FQNEAQ (reference sequence). Here the CDR3 DNA reads TGTGCCAGCAGGGCAGGAGAAAAACTGTTTTTT. This gives the protein CASRAGEKLFF.

V gene TRBV10-2 combines with J gene TRBJ1-5; 8 bases fit TRBD1. CDR3 length: 16 amino acids. Germline V gives CDR1 WSHSY, CDR2 SAAADI. V trimming: 4 bases; J trimming: 0 bases; junction bases outside the gene matches: 5. CDR3 bases: TGCGCCAGCAGTGGGATGACAGGGGTTAGCAATCAGCCCCAGCATTTT. This encodes CASSGMTGVSNQPQHF.

This clone has at least ten counts. The chain couples TRBV7-9 to TRBJ2-1; no firm D call. CDR1 and CDR2 from the germline V gene are SEHNR and FQNEAQ (reference sequence). The CDR3 sequence is 12 residues long. The V and J ends lost 3 bases and 9 bases respectively, with 9 bases between them. This CDR3 reads CASSLSISEQFF. CDR3 sequence (DNA): TGTGCCAGCAGCTTGTCGATAAGTGAGCAGTTCTTC.

V and J are TRBV15 and TRBJ2-7, with 8 bases identical to TRBD2. Germline assignment: CDR1 LNHNV and CDR2 YYDKDF (reference sequence). Trimming took 0 bases from V and 3 from J; bases not matched to a gene: 7. The CDR3 has 16 residues. CDR3 in amino acids: CATSRDLAGTFYEQYF. DNA for the CDR3: TGTGCCACCAGCAGAGATTTAGCGGGAACTTTCTACGAGCAGTACTTC.

This sequence joins TRBV5-3 and TRBJ2-3; tentative D call: TRBD1 (5 bases). TRBV5-3 is placed among ORFs of uncertain function. Trimming pared 0 bases from V and 4 bases from J, leaving 9 bases between. The CDR3 length is 14 residues. The chain's CDR3 is CARSLGQGPDTQYF. The CDR3 coding sequence is TGTGCCAGAAGCTTGGGGCAGGGCCCAGATACGCAGTATTTT.

The genes are TRBV29-1 and TRBJ1-1, with unresolved D. This CDR3 is 11 amino acids long. Germline V gives CDR1 SQVTM, CDR2 ANQGSEA. Trimming shortened V by 2 bases and J by 8 bases, and 9 bases separated the two germline ends. For the CDR3, the DNA is TGCAGCGTTGAATCTGTAGGGGAAGCTTTCTTT. Residues: CSVESVGEAFF.